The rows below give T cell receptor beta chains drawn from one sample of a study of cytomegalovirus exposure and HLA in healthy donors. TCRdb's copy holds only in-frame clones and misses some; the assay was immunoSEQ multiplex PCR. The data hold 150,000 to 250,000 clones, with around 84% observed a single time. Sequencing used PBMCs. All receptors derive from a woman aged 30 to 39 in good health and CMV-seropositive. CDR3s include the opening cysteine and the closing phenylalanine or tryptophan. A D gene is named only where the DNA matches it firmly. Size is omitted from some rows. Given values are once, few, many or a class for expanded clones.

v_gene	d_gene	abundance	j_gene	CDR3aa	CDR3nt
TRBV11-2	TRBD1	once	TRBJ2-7	CASSLGQGVHEQYF	TGTGCCAGCAGCCTCGGACAGGGTGTCCACGAGCAGTACTTC
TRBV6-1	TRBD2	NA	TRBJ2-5	CASSKGLAETQYF	TGTGCCAGCAGTAAGGGACTAGCGGAGACCCAGTACTTC
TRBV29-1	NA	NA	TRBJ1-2	CSVGPGGGYGYTF	TGCAGCGTTGGCCCGGGCGGGGGCTATGGCTACACCTTC
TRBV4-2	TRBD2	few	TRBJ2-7	CASSQEAGDYEQYF	TGTGCCAGCAGCCAAGAAGCGGGAGACTACGAGCAGTACTTC
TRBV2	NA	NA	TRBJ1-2	CASSGTGLRYGYTF	TGTGCCAGCAGTGGTACAGGTCTGCGCTATGGCTACACCTTC
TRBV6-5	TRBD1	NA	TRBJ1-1	CASSSPTGRAFF	TGTGCCAGCAGTTCGCCGACAGGGAGAGCTTTCTTT
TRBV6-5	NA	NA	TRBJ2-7	CASSYARTSGYEQYF	TGTGCCAGCAGTTACGCGAGGACGAGCGGCTACGAGCAGTACTTC
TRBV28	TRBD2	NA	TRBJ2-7	CASRVSSGSYEQYF	TGTGCCAGCAGAGTTTCTAGCGGGAGTTACGAGCAGTACTTC
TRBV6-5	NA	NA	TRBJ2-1	CASSPSGDGYNEQFF	TGTGCCAGCAGTCCCTCGGGGGATGGCTACAATGAGCAGTTCTTC
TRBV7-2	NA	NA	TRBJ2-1	CASSLYGGENEQFF	TGTGCCAGCAGCTTATACGGTGGGGAGAATGAGCAGTTCTTC
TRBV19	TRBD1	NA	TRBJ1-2	CASSSNRDGHRGGYTF	TGTGCCAGTAGTTCGAACAGGGACGGACACAGGGGAGGCTACACCTTC
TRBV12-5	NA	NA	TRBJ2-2	CASGLYTGSGELFF	TGTGCTAGTGGTTTGTACACAGGGTCCGGGGAGCTGTTTTTT
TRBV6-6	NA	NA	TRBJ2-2	CASSYRGFRELFF	TGTGCCAGCAGTTACAGGGGGTTCCGGGAGCTGTTTTTT
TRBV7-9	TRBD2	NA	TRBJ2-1	CASSWGTSGIDEQFF	TGTGCCAGCAGCTGGGGGACTAGCGGGATTGATGAGCAGTTCTTC
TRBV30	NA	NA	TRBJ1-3	CAWSEGPGNTIYF	TGTGCCTGGAGTGAGGGGCCGGGAAACACCATATATTTT
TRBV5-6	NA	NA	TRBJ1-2	CASSLDRRPFGYTF	TGTGCCAGCAGCTTGGACAGGAGACCCTTTGGCTACACCTTC
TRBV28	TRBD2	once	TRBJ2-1	CASRPSGLAGISYNEQFF	TGTGCCAGCAGGCCGTCAGGACTAGCGGGAATATCCTACAATGAGCAGTTCTTC
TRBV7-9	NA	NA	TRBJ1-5	CASSHQGNQPQHF	TGTGCCAGCAGTCATCAGGGAAATCAGCCCCAGCATTTT
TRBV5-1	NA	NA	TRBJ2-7	CASSLAGSTHEQYF	TGCGCCAGCAGCTTGGCCGGGAGCACACACGAGCAGTACTTC
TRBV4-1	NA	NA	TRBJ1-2	CASSQVPGENYGYTF	TGCGCCAGCAGCCAAGTCCCAGGGGAGAACTATGGCTACACCTTC
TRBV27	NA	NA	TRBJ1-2	CASSFEGGGYTF	TGTGCCAGCAGTTTTGAAGGAGGTGGCTACACCTTC
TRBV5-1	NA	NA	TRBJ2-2	CASRVGAGIGELFF	TGCGCCAGCAGGGTGGGCGCGGGTATCGGGGAGCTGTTTTTT
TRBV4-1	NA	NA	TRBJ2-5	CASSQHSRETQYF	TGCGCCAGCAGCCAACATAGCCGGGAGACCCAGTACTTC
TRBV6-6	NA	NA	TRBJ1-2	CASSPDSYGYTF	TGTGCCAGCAGTCCGGACAGCTATGGCTACACCTTC
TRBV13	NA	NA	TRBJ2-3	CASSSRRRTDTQYF	TGTGCCAGCAGCTCCCGCCGGAGAACAGATACGCAGTATTTT
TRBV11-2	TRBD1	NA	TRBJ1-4	CASSYRGTGDEKLFF	TGTGCCAGCAGTTACAGAGGGACAGGGGATGAAAAACTGTTTTTT
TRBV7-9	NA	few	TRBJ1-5	CASSLDGGFNQPQHF	TGTGCCAGCAGCTTAGATGGCGGTTTCAATCAGCCCCAGCATTTT
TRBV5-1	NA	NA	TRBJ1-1	CASSLRGAEAFF	TGCGCCAGCAGCTTACGGGGAGCTGAAGCTTTCTTT
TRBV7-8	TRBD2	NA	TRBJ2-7	CASSSMAGLANYEQYF	TGTGCCAGCAGCTCAATGGCGGGACTAGCGAACTACGAGCAGTACTTC
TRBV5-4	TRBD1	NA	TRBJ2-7	CASSRQGSPTYEQYF	TGTGCCAGCAGCCGACAGGGCAGCCCAACATACGAGCAGTACTTC
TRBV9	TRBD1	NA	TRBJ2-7	CASSVGDSTHYEQYF	TGTGCCAGCAGCGTAGGGGACAGCACCCACTACGAGCAGTACTTC
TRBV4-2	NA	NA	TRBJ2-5	CASSQPPGEIGETQYF	TGTGCCAGCAGCCAACCCCCGGGGGAGATCGGAGAGACCCAGTACTTC
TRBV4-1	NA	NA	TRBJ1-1	CASSQGGPVTEAFF	TGCGCCAGCAGCCAAGGCGGGCCGGTCACTGAAGCTTTCTTT
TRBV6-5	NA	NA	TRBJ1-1	CAAQRQGQTEAFF	TGTGCCGCCCAACGGCAGGGCCAGACTGAAGCTTTCTTT
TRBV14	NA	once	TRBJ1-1	CASSLTATEAFF	TGTGCCAGCAGCCTGACAGCCACTGAAGCTTTCTTT
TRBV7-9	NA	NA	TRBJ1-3	CASSLFRSSGNTIYF	TGTGCCAGCAGCTTATTTCGGTCCTCTGGAAACACCATATATTTT
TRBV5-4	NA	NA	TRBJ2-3	CASSLDHGTDTQYF	TGTGCCAGCAGCTTGGATCATGGCACAGATACGCAGTATTTT
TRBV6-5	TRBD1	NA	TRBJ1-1	CASSLTGDTEAFF	TGTGCCAGCAGCCTTACAGGGGACACTGAAGCTTTCTTT
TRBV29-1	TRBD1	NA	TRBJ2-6	CSVTVFVGTGGLGANVLTF	TGCAGCGTTACAGTATTCGTAGGGACAGGGGGTCTTGGGGCCAACGTCCTGACTTTC
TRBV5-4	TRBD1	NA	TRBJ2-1	CASRFEPGQIYNEQFF	TGTGCCAGCAGATTCGAACCGGGACAGATCTACAATGAGCAGTTCTTC
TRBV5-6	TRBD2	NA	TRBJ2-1	CASSFSIIAGGWDSEQFF	TGTGCCAGCAGCTTCTCGATAATAGCGGGAGGGTGGGACTCTGAGCAGTTCTTC
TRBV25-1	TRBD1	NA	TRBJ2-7	CASSDPGQGYYEQYF	TGTGCCAGCAGTGATCCGGGACAGGGATATTACGAGCAGTACTTC
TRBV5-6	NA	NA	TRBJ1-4	CASSFGTSKLFF	TGTGCCAGCAGCTTCGGGACATCCAAACTGTTTTTT
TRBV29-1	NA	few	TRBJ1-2	CSVEEQNGYTF	TGCAGCGTTGAAGAACAGAATGGCTACACCTTC
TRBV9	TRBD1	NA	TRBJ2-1	CASSVLEGAKYNEQFF	TGTGCCAGCAGCGTACTCGAGGGGGCGAAGTACAATGAGCAGTTCTTC
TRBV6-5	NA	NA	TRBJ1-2	CASSYSTGRDGYTF	TGTGCCAGCAGTTACTCGACGGGTAGAGATGGCTACACCTTC
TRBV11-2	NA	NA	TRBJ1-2	CASSAIYGYTF	TGTGCCAGCAGCGCGATCTATGGCTACACCTTC